The T cell receptor (beta chain) described here comes from a study of blood T cell repertoires in COVID-19. Study information: Acute and convalescent COVID-19 samples came from the United States, Italy and Spain.

This table comes from immunoSEQ multiplex PCR, and its TCRdb copy is limited to in-frame clones, with some not included. The profile shows around 370,000 clones, around 89% of them singletons. Participants were aged 18 to 89 years from roughly 25 US areas. Assignment of participants to cohorts was predicated upon participant-reported clinical history. This clonotype was obtained from a woman aged 18-35 years who had recovered from COVID-19. The sample comprised PBMCs or T cells enriched from blood (not recorded which).

CDR3: CASSATGTHGYTF. Here the CDR3 DNA reads TGTGCCAGCAGCGCCACCGGGACACATGGCTACACCTTC. This rearrangement joins TRBV7-2 to TRBJ1-2; TRBD1 is a possible D gene (6 bases). Germline assignment: CDR1 SGHTA and CDR2 FQGNSA. Trimming took 5 bases from V and 6 from J, leaving 13 bases between them. This CDR3 is built from 13 residues.